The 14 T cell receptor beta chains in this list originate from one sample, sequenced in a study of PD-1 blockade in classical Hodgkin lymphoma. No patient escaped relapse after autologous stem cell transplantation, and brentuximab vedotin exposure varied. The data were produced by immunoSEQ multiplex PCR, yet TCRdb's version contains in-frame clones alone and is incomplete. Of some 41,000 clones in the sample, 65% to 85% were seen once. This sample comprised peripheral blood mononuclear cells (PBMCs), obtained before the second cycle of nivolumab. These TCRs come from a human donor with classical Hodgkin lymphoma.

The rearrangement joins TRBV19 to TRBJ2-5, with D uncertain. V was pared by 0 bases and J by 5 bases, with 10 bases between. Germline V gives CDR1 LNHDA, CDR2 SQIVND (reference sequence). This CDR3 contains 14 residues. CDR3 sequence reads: CASSIEAVRETQYF. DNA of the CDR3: TGTGCCAGTAGTATAGAGGCGGTTCGGGAGACCCAGTACTTC.

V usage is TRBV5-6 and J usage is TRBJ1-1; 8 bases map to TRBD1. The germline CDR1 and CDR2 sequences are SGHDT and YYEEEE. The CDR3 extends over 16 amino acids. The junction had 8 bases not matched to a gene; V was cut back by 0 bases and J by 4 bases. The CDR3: CASSLAGGTGGTEAFF. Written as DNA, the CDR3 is TGTGCCAGCAGCTTGGCTGGTGGGACAGGAGGCACTGAAGCTTTCTTT.

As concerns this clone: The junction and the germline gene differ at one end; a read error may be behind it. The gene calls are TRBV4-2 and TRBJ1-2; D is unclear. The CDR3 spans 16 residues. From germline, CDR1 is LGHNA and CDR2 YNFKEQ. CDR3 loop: CASSLSQTRSYYGYIF. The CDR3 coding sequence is TGTGCCAGCAGCTTATCCCAAACGAGGTCCTACTATGGCTACATCTTC.

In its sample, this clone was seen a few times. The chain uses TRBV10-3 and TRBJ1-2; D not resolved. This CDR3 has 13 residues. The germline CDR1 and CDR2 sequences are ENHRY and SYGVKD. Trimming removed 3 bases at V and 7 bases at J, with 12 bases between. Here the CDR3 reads CAISDLYSGGYTF. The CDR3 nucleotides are TGTGCCATCAGTGACCTTTACTCGGGTGGCTACACCTTC.

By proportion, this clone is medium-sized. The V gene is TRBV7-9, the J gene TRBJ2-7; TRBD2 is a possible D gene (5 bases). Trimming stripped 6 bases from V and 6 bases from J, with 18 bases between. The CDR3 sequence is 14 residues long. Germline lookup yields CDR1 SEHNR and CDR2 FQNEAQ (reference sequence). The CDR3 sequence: CASRPPGMEAEQYF. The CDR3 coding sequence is TGTGCCAGCAGGCCCCCTGGAATGGAGGCCGAGCAGTACTTC.

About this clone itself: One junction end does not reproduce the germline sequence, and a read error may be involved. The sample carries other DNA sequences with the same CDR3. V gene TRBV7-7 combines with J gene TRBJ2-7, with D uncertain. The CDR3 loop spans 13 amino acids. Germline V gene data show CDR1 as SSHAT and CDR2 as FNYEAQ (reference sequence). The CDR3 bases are TGTGCTAGCAGCTTAGAAGGCGGATACGAGCAGTACTTC. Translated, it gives CASSLEGGYEQYF.

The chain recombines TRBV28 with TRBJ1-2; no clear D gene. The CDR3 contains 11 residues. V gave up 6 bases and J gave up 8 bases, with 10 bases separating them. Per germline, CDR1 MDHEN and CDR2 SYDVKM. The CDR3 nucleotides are TGTGCCAGCAGACCCACTAGGGGCTACACCTTC. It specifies CASRPTRGYTF.

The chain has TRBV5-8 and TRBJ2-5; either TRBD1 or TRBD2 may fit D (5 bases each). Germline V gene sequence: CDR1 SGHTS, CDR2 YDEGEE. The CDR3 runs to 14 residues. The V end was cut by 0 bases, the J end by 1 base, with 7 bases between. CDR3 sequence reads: CASSLAGTQETQYF. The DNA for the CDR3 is TGTGCCAGCAGCTTGGCAGGGACCCAAGAGACCCAGTACTTC. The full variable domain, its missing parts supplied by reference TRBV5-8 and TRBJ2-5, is EAGVTQSPTHLIKTRGQQATLRCSPISGHTSVYWYQQALGLGLQFLLWYDEGEERNRGNFPPRFSGRQFPNYSSELNVNALELEDSALYLCASSLAGTQETQYFGPGTRLLVL.

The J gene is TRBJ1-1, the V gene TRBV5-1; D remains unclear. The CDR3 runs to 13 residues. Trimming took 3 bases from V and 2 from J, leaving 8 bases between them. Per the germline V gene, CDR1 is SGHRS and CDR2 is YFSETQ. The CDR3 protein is CASSSKLNTEAFF. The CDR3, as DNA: TGCGCCAGCAGCTCTAAACTAAACACTGAAGCTTTCTTT.

The CDR3 spells CASSSGTGGADTQYF. CDR3 DNA sequence: TGTGCCAGCAGCTCCGGGACAGGGGGAGCAGATACGCAGTATTTT. The chain employs TRBV7-6 and TRBJ2-3, with 11 bases identical to TRBD1. Germline CDR1 SGHVS, CDR2 FNYEAQ. With V trimmed by 4 bases and J by 4 bases, 4 bases remained unmatched. The CDR3 runs to 15 residues. The variable domain in full, with the rest retrieved from reference TRBV7-6 and TRBJ2-3, is GAGVSQSPRYKVTKRGQDVALRCDPISGHVSLYWYRQALGQGPEFLTYFNYEAQQDKSGLPNDRFSAERPEGSISTLTIQRTEQRDSAMYRCASSSGTGGADTQYFGPGTRLTVL.

For the CDR3, the DNA is TGTGCCAGCAGCTTACCAACAGGGGGGGTTGGAGCTTTCTTT. Its protein product is CASSLPTGGVGAFF. The V gene is TRBV7-2, the J gene TRBJ1-1; 8 nucleotides line up with TRBD1. This CDR3 has 14 residues. Germline V gene lookup returns CDR1 SGHTA and CDR2 FQGNSA. V lost 2 bases, J lost 10 bases, and 9 bases stayed unmatched.

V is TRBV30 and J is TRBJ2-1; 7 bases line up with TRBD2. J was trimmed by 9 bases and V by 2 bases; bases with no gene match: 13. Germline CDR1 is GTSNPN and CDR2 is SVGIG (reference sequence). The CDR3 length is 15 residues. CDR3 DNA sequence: TGTGCCTGGAGTATCAAGCGGGGAGGCCTAAGTGAGCAGTTCTTC. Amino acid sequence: CAWSIKRGGLSEQFF.

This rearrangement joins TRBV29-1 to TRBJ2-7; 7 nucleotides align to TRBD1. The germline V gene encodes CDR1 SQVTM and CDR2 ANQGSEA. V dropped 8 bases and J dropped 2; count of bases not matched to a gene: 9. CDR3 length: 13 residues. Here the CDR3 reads CSSTDRPPYEQYF. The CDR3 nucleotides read TGCAGCTCAACGGACAGGCCGCCCTACGAGCAGTACTTC.

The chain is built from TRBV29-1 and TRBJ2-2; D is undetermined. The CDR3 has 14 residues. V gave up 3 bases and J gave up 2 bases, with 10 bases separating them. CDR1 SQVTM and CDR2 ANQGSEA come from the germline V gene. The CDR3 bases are TGCAGCGTTGACGGGCCAGATAACACCGGGGAGCTGTTTTTT. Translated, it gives CSVDGPDNTGELFF.